The entry that follows covers one T cell receptor beta chain sequence. Antigen unknown. The sample comes from a study of shared clonotypes between healthy human individuals. Turning to the study itself: A donor's plate count was three for CD4 naive and three for CD4 memory; CD8 naive had two and CD8 memory one.

The test was conducted at deep level. Clones were sequenced by immunoSEQ multiplex PCR, and TCRdb holds only the in-frame ones, with some missing. The data show around 700,000 clones, 74% seen once. Study-wide results and limits: At large depth, rarefaction still showed sorted-subset sequencing to be incomplete. Investigators collected only blood, and repertoires in tissues likely differ.

This TCR was sampled from a woman in her 30s in good health. The sample taken for sequencing was memory CD4+ T cells sorted from blood. Subset defined: CD45RA-negative fraction.

The CDR3 here is CASSQDRWEGQPQHF. The CDR3 nucleotides are TGTGCCAGCAGCCAAGATAGATGGGAAGGTCAGCCCCAGCATTTT. The rearrangement uses TRBV14 and TRBJ1-5; D is ambiguous. Looked up from germline, CDR1 is SGHDN and CDR2 is FVKESK. CDR3 size: 15 residues. V dropped 0 bases and J dropped 6 bases, with 12 bases sitting between them.